This TCR beta chain comes out of a study of T cells in Graves' hyperthyroidism and ophthalmopathy. Looking at the study overall: Peripheral blood was secured at the point of initial diagnosis, before any treatment. Notes on the study in general: Ophthalmopathy was predicted by the model a median of approximately six months ahead of onset. Appearing also in blood were most of the thyroid clonotypes expanded above 0.001.

V was cut by 5 bases and J by 6 bases, with 13 bases left in between. The length of the CDR3 is 13 residues. Absence of ophthalmopathy progression within 18 months defined stable Graves' hyperthyroidism. RNA transcripts were the template for amplifying TCR beta CDR3 regions. Using the HTBI primer set, a first-round RT-PCR was run on the TCR CDR3. TCRdb redid the calling of the multiplex PCR reads with MiXCR, one entry per CDR3 protein. The table has approximately 520,000 distinct CDR3 sequences, around 20% seen once; the top ten hold roughly 29%. This clonotype was seen repeatedly, ten times or more. The antigen is not known.

Sequencing was performed on blood. This receptor was identified in a young man with Graves' hyperthyroidism. V and J are TRBV12-3 or TRBV12-4 and TRBJ1-1; no definite D call. As DNA, the CDR3 is TGTGCCAGCAGTGTAAAGAAAAACGCTGAAGCTTTCTTT. This encodes CASSVKKNAEAFF.